This T cell receptor (beta chain) was found in a study of identifying expanded T cells in peripheral blood. Study-level points and caveats: Over about two and four weeks, about 16.4 and 19 clones changed, versus roughly 1.1 between replicates.

The protocol was immunoSEQ multiplex PCR, while the TCRdb copy is restricted to in-frame clones and leaves out a portion. The data contain 83,000 or so clones, 88% of them singletons. To note about this clone: What it binds is not known.

No infections or other immune events were documented during collection. This CDR3 is 16 amino acids long. Germline V gene sequence: CDR1 ENHRY, CDR2 SYGVKD. V was clipped by 2 bases and J by 0 bases; unmatched bases: 2. The genes are TRBV10-3 and TRBJ2-7; 12 bases are a match to TRBD2. The sequencing sample was made of blood. The clonotype was recovered from a person aged 18-70 years in good health. DNA of the CDR3: TGTGCCATCAGTGAGACTAGCGGGAGGCGCTCCTACGAGCAGTACTTC. This sequence encodes CAISETSGRRSYEQYF.